These 25 T cell receptor beta chains share one sample of origin, sequenced in a study of T cell changes during pregnancy in multiple sclerosis. Only in-frame clones appear in the TCRdb table, and some are missing; sequencing was by immunoSEQ multiplex PCR. Of 85,000 to 100,000 clones detected, about 92% appear once; the ten largest clones hold over 2%. Sequencing was performed on peripheral blood, taken in the first trimester of pregnancy. All receptors derive from a female donor with multiple sclerosis, enrolled in a pregnancy study.

This clone has a single count. The CDR3: CASSAGTSSYNEQFF. CDR3 nucleotides: TGTGCCAGCAGCGCCGGGACTAGTTCCTACAATGAGCAGTTCTTC. The chain couples TRBV28 to TRBJ2-1; 8 positions match TRBD2. This CDR3 contains 15 residues. The V gene end was trimmed by 6 bases and the J gene end by 1 base; junction bases not matched to a gene: 5. Looked up from germline, CDR1 is MDHEN and CDR2 is SYDVKM.

This clone was detected only once. V gene TRBV19 combines with J gene TRBJ2-3, with D tentatively TRBD1 (6 bases). With 4 bases removed from V and 1 base from J, the gap between germline ends came to 15 bases. The CDR3 runs 16 residues. Looked up from germline, CDR1 is LNHDA and CDR2 is SQIVND (reference sequence). The CDR3 is CASSNDRQGGTDTQYF. In DNA, the CDR3 is TGTGCCAGTAGTAACGACAGGCAGGGTGGCACAGATACGCAGTATTTT.

The J gene is TRBJ2-3, the V gene TRBV28; 10 nucleotides line up with TRBD2. V shed 2 bases, J shed 0 bases, and the junction held 5 bases outside the gene matches. This CDR3 spans 17 amino acids. Germline lookup yields CDR1 MDHEN and CDR2 SYDVKM. The CDR3 reads CASSLGASGSSTDTQYF. In DNA, the CDR3 is TGTGCCAGCAGTTTAGGGGCTAGCGGGAGTAGCACAGATACGCAGTATTTT.

Notes on this clone: In the same sample, other DNA sequences code for this CDR3. This chain connects TRBV4-1 to TRBJ2-1; 7 bases are a match to TRBD1. Germline CDR1 MGHRA, CDR2 YSYEKL. The CDR3 length is 15 residues. The V gene end was trimmed by 4 bases and the J gene end by 0 bases; junction bases not matched to a gene: 3. The CDR3 is CASSRDRVSYNEQFF. The CDR3 DNA sequence: TGCGCCAGCAGCCGCGACAGGGTCTCCTACAATGAGCAGTTCTTC.

The chain has TRBV5-1 and TRBJ2-3, with 9 bases that match TRBD2. The V and J ends lost 5 bases and 3 bases, in that order; junction bases with no gene match: 7. Germline CDR1 and CDR2: SGHRS and YFSETQ. The CDR3 is 15 residues long. CDR3 loop: CASRGWLAGTDTQYF. The DNA for the CDR3 is TGCGCCAGCAGAGGTTGGCTAGCGGGAACAGATACGCAGTATTTT.

This clone was detected once. The chain combines TRBV28 with TRBJ2-3; D perhaps matches TRBD2 (5 bases). Germline assignment: CDR1 MDHEN and CDR2 SYDVKM. Trimming shortened V by 3 bases and J by 6 bases, and 19 bases separated the two germline ends. The CDR3 runs to 16 residues. CDR3 sequence: CASSFPNSRAADTQYF. The CDR3 DNA reads as TGTGCCAGCAGTTTCCCTAACTCCCGAGCGGCGGATACGCAGTATTTT.

The genes are TRBV28 and TRBJ1-5, with no clear D. The CDR3 length is 16 residues. The germline V gene encodes CDR1 MDHEN and CDR2 SYDVKM. Trimming stripped 4 bases from V and 2 bases from J, with 15 bases between. The CDR3 reads CASSSVASGGNQPQHF. The CDR3 nucleotides read TGTGCCAGCAGTTCCGTGGCCTCGGGAGGCAATCAGCCCCAGCATTTT.

In its sample, this clone was seen once. V and J are TRBV28 and TRBJ2-1; TRBD2 aligns across 8 bases. With V trimmed by 8 bases and J by 4 bases, 7 bases remained unmatched. CDR1 and CDR2 from the germline V gene are MDHEN and SYDVKM. The CDR3 consists of 14 residues. This CDR3 is CASRGLALYNEQFF. CDR3 in DNA: TGTGCCAGCCGAGGACTAGCCCTATACAATGAGCAGTTCTTC.

The chain joins TRBV14 to TRBJ1-1, with D perhaps TRBD1 (5 bases). Germline V gives CDR1 SGHDN, CDR2 FVKESK. The CDR3 is 16 amino acids. V gave up 0 bases and J gave up 0 bases, with 11 bases separating them. The CDR3 protein is CASSQEATVLNTEAFF. CDR3 in DNA: TGTGCCAGCAGCCAAGAGGCGACAGTTTTGAACACTGAAGCTTTCTTT.

The chain recombines TRBV14 with TRBJ2-2, with 9 bases that match TRBD2. Per the germline V gene, CDR1 is SGHDN and CDR2 is FVKESK. CDR3 size: 15 residues. The ends lost 1 base at V and 5 bases at J; junction bases unmatched: 2. The CDR3 region has the DNA TGTGCCAGCAGCCAAGTAAGCGGGAGGACCGGGGAGCTGTTTTTT. Protein sequence: CASSQVSGRTGELFF.

The chain combines TRBV19 with TRBJ1-2; possibly TRBD1 for D (6 bases). Per the germline V gene, CDR1 is LNHDA and CDR2 is SQIVND (reference sequence). The CDR3 has 12 residues. The V and J ends lost 7 bases and 6 bases respectively, with 12 bases between them. The CDR3 nucleotides read TGTGCCAGTACGGGTCAGGGGCATGGCTACACCTTC. This encodes CASTGQGHGYTF.

The chain has TRBV7-3 and TRBJ2-2; D is perhaps TRBD2 (6 bases). The V and J ends lost 5 bases and 5 bases respectively, with 9 bases between them. CDR1 and CDR2 (germline): SGHTA, FQGTGA. CDR3 size: 13 residues. The CDR3 DNA sequence: TGTGCCAGCAGCGTAGGAGGGACCGGGGAGCTGTTTTTT. Translation: CASSVGGTGELFF.

V is TRBV6-1 and J is TRBJ2-5; D not resolved. V was shortened by 6 bases and J by 1 base, with 6 bases between the two germline ends. The CDR3 contains 12 residues. Germline-derived CDR1 and CDR2 are MNHNS and SASEGT. DNA of the CDR3: TGTGCCAGCAGCGGGTTCCAAGAGACCCAGTACTTC. This sequence encodes CASSGFQETQYF.

This chain links TRBV7-6 with TRBJ2-3; 7 bases are shared with TRBD1. This CDR3 comprises 16 residues. Germline CDR1 is SGHVS and CDR2 is FNYEAQ. The V gene end was trimmed by 1 base and the J gene end by 2 bases; junction bases not matched to a gene: 6. The CDR3: CASSLGTGAVTDTQYF. CDR3 sequence (DNA): TGTGCCAGCAGCTTAGGAACAGGGGCGGTCACAGATACGCAGTATTTT.

The J gene is TRBJ2-1, the V gene TRBV7-9, with TRBD1 matching over 12 bases. The germline V gene has CDR1 SEHNR and CDR2 FQNEAQ (reference sequence). The CDR3 is 16 residues long. Trimming cost V 3 bases and J 10 bases; bases outside gene matches: 10. The CDR3 spells CASSFSPGQGAYEQFF. In DNA form, the CDR3 reads TGTGCCAGCAGCTTCTCTCCGGGACAGGGGGCTTACGAGCAGTTCTTC.

This chain links TRBV10-3 with TRBJ2-6, with TRBD1 matching over 11 bases. The J segment lost 2 bases and the V segment lost 2 bases, leaving 5 bases of the junction unmatched. CDR3 size: 18 residues. Germline assignment: CDR1 ENHRY and CDR2 SYGVKD. The CDR3 here is CAISETGQGGAGANVLTF. The CDR3 DNA sequence: TGTGCCATCAGTGAGACGGGACAGGGGGGGGCTGGGGCCAACGTCCTGACTTTC.

The chain joins TRBV28 to TRBJ1-4; the D gene is possibly TRBD1 (5 bases). The V end was cut by 6 bases, the J end by 8 bases, with 10 bases between. There are 12 residues in the CDR3. The germline V gene encodes CDR1 MDHEN and CDR2 SYDVKM. CDR3 sequence reads: CASSGGVEKLFF. For the CDR3, the DNA is TGTGCCAGCAGCGGGGGAGTGGAAAAACTGTTTTTT.

The chain carries TRBV4-2 and TRBJ2-1; TRBD2 might be the D (6 bases). This CDR3 comprises 15 residues. Germline V gives CDR1 LGHNA, CDR2 YNFKEQ. Between the trimmed V and J ends, which lost 0 bases and 8 bases, there was a span of 14 bases. The CDR3 sequence: CASSQDHLARDEQFF. The CDR3 DNA sequence: TGTGCCAGCAGCCAAGATCATCTAGCGAGGGATGAGCAGTTCTTC.

The chain couples TRBV9 to TRBJ2-5, with TRBD1 matching 10 bases. Losses at the gene ends were 4 bases for V and 4 bases for J; bases not matched to a gene: 13. The CDR3 consists of 17 residues. Germline V gene data show CDR1 as SGDLS and CDR2 as YYNGEE. CDR3 sequence reads: CASSFRRGQGHGETQYF. CDR3 sequence (DNA): TGTGCCAGCAGCTTCCGACGGGGACAGGGGCACGGAGAGACCCAGTACTTC.

The chain is built from TRBV6-5 and TRBJ1-1; D unresolved. V shed 2 bases and J shed 0 bases, with 7 bases lying between them. The germline V gene has CDR1 MNHEY and CDR2 SVGAGI. This CDR3 comprises 14 residues. CDR3 nucleotide sequence: TGTGCCAGCAGTTACGCGATCGTGAACACTGAAGCTTTCTTT. Translated, it gives CASSYAIVNTEAFF.

This clone was observed once. This CDR3 is CASSAVGDTIYF. CDR3 coding DNA: TGTGCCAGCAGCGCAGTCGGGGACACCATATATTTT. This rearrangement joins TRBV9 to TRBJ1-3; no reliable D call. The CDR3 consists of 12 residues. Germline values: CDR1 SGDLS, CDR2 YYNGEE. V was trimmed by 3 bases and J by 8 bases, leaving 9 bases between them.

This chain connects TRBV28 to TRBJ1-5; 10 bases agree with TRBD1. Germline CDR1 reads MDHEN; CDR2 reads SYDVKM. The junction had 9 bases not matched to a gene; V was cut back by 6 bases and J by 7 bases. CDR3 length: 15 amino acids. The CDR3 sequence: CASSQVTGGLQPQHF. DNA of the CDR3: TGTGCCAGCAGCCAAGTGACAGGGGGCCTGCAGCCCCAGCATTTT.

V and J are TRBV5-1 and TRBJ2-2, with D possibly TRBD2 on 6 matching bases. CDR1 and CDR2 from the germline V gene are SGHRS and YFSETQ. CDR3 length: 16 residues. The germline V and J ends were trimmed by 0 bases and 4 bases, with 13 bases remaining between them. DNA of the CDR3: TGCGCCAGCAGCTTGGTCGGGGGAGCGGCCACCGGGGAGCTGTTTTTT. Its translation: CASSLVGGAATGELFF.

This rearrangement joins TRBV7-6 to TRBJ2-3; 10 nucleotides agree with TRBD2. Trimming at V came to 5 bases and at J to 0 bases, leaving 17 bases not matched to a gene. The CDR3 is made up of 20 amino acids. CDR1 and CDR2 (germline): SGHVS, FNYEAQ. CDR3 sequence reads: CASSPTIAGGSKSSTDTQYF. The CDR3 nucleotides read TGTGCCAGCAGCCCTACTATAGCGGGAGGTTCCAAATCTAGCACAGATACGCAGTATTTT.

J is TRBJ2-1 and V is TRBV2; D gene uncertain. Trimming removed 7 bases from V and 4 bases from J, with 11 bases in between. From germline, CDR1 is SNHLY and CDR2 FYNNEI. This CDR3 has 13 residues. The CDR3 loop is CASIMERYNEQFF. CDR3 bases: TGTGCCAGCATAATGGAGAGGTACAATGAGCAGTTCTTC.